Below, 26 T cell receptor beta chains from the same sample are listed, as sequenced in a study of blood T cell repertoires in COVID-19. TCRdb keeps only in-frame clones here, not all; method: immunoSEQ multiplex PCR. Of roughly 480,000 clones detected, roughly 89% appear once; the ten largest clones hold about 1%. Sample: peripheral blood. The receptors were sampled from a man in his late teens or twenties with COVID-19, enrolled during active disease.

The chain joins TRBV2 to TRBJ2-1; D perhaps matches TRBD2 (5 bases). Trimming took off 3 bases at V and 0 bases at J, with 9 bases between the two ends. This CDR3 region has 15 residues. Germline V lookup: CDR1 SNHLY, CDR2 FYNNEI. DNA for the CDR3: TGTGCCAGCAGTGAGGACTTCGGCTCCTACAATGAGCAGTTCTTC. It yields the protein CASSEDFGSYNEQFF.

As regards this clone: Distinct nucleotide sequences in the sample also encode this CDR3. The chain links TRBV7-9 to TRBJ2-7; D remains ambiguous. With 6 bases removed from V and 0 bases from J, the gap between germline ends came to 3 bases. CDR3 length equals 11 residues. The germline gives CDR1 SEHNR, CDR2 FQNEAQ (reference sequence). The CDR3 DNA reads as TGTGCCAGCAGTAACTCCTACGAGCAGTACTTC. Its translation: CASSNSYEQYF.

The chain joins TRBV15 to TRBJ1-3; perhaps TRBD1 as D (6 bases). The CDR3 is 17 residues long. Germline V gene data show CDR1 as LNHNV and CDR2 as YYDKDF (reference sequence). V was clipped by 1 base and J by 1 base, with 14 bases between them. The CDR3 here is CATSRAAGVTSGNTIYF. The CDR3 coding sequence is TGTGCCACCAGCAGAGCTGCAGGGGTTACTTCTGGAAACACCATATATTTT.

Only one count was recorded for this clone. J is TRBJ2-7 and V is TRBV5-1; TRBD2 agrees at 9 bases. This CDR3 has 15 amino acids. The V gene's germline CDR1 is SGHRS and CDR2 YFSETQ. The V and J ends lost 0 bases and 5 bases, in that order; junction bases with no gene match: 6. Here the CDR3 reads CASSLERTSVHEQYF. The CDR3 nucleotides are TGCGCCAGCAGCTTGGAAAGGACTAGCGTACACGAGCAGTACTTC.

The CDR3 bases are TGTGCCAGCAGTGCTATCTACGAGCAGTACTTC. It is translated as CASSAIYEQYF. The chain recombines TRBV2 with TRBJ2-7; no definite D call. Trimming shortened V by 4 bases and J by 3 bases, and 4 bases separated the two germline ends. The CDR3 runs to 11 residues. The germline CDR1 and CDR2 sequences are SNHLY and FYNNEI.

V and J are TRBV3-1 (or the pseudogene TRBV3-2) and TRBJ2-1; 14 nucleotides agree with TRBD2. This CDR3 contains 17 residues. Germline trimming cut 4 bases from V and 9 bases from J; bases unmatched to any gene: 11. Germline V CDR1 and CDR2: LGHDT, YNNKEL (reference sequence). The CDR3 bases are TGTGCCAGCAGCCTGGGGACTAGCGGGAGAGTTGCGGGTGAGCAGTTCTTC. Residues: CASSLGTSGRVAGEQFF.

The V and J genes are TRBV5-1 and TRBJ2-6, with D hard to call. Trimming removed 6 bases at V and 2 bases at J, with 9 bases between. The CDR3 loop spans 14 amino acids. CDR1 is SGHRS, CDR2 YFSETQ, per germline. The CDR3 DNA is TGCGCCAGCAATCCGGAGCCTGGGGCCAACGTCCTGACTTTC. Translation gives CASNPEPGANVLTF.

This rearrangement joins TRBV5-1 to TRBJ1-4; a weak D match, TRBD1 (5 bases). V gave up 4 bases and J gave up 8 bases, with 15 bases separating them. Germline V gene data show CDR1 as SGHRS and CDR2 as YFSETQ. The CDR3 totals 14 residues. CDR3: CASSPEGRGEKLFF. In DNA, the CDR3 is TGCGCCAGCAGCCCGGAGGGCCGGGGGGAAAAACTGTTTTTT.

The CDR3 region is CASSPDRGADTQYF. The CDR3 nucleotides read TGTGCCAGCAGCCCAGACAGGGGCGCAGATACGCAGTATTTT. The rearrangement joins TRBV5-4 to TRBJ2-3, with 8 bases that match TRBD1. Germline lookup yields CDR1 SGHNT and CDR2 YYREEE (reference sequence). Losses at the gene ends were 4 bases for V and 4 bases for J; bases not matched to a gene: 5. The CDR3 covers 14 residues.

The genes are TRBV5-1 and TRBJ2-2, with TRBD1 matching 7 bases. The CDR3 sequence is 18 residues long. In germline, CDR1 is SGHRS, CDR2 YFSETQ. Trimming took 5 bases from V and 0 from J; bases not matched to a gene: 13. The CDR3 region has the DNA TGCGCCAGCAGTTCCGGACAGGCGATGGGAACGAACACCGGGGAGCTGTTTTTT. Encoded protein: CASSSGQAMGTNTGELFF.

The CDR3 spells CASSLDLGRGTGELFF. CDR3 DNA: TGCGCCAGCAGCTTGGATCTGGGAAGGGGCACCGGGGAGCTGTTTTTT. The chain is built from TRBV5-1 and TRBJ2-2; tentative D call: TRBD1 (5 bases). Germline CDR1 SGHRS, CDR2 YFSETQ. The CDR3 has 16 amino acids. Trimming cost V 0 bases and J 4 bases, with 13 bases left between them.

The J gene is TRBJ2-7, the V gene TRBV10-2, with 10 bases fitting TRBD1. The CDR3 sequence is 16 residues long. V lost 4 bases and J lost 3; bases outside the gene matches: 9. CDR1 is WSHSY, CDR2 SAAADI, per germline. CDR3 residues: CASSVRTGGNYYEQYF. DNA of the CDR3: TGCGCCAGCAGTGTGAGGACAGGGGGAAATTACTACGAGCAGTACTTC.

This chain joins TRBV4-1 and TRBJ1-1, with unresolved D. Trimming removed 0 bases at V and 14 bases at J, with 22 bases between. The germline V gene encodes CDR1 MGHRA and CDR2 YSYEKL. CDR3 length equals 15 residues. The CDR3 sequence: CASSQDWPRAPRRFF. Here the CDR3 DNA reads TGCGCCAGCAGCCAAGATTGGCCTCGAGCCCCAAGGCGGTTCTTT.

The chain links TRBV10-1 to TRBJ2-1; D unresolved. This CDR3 contains 13 residues. In germline, CDR1 is WNHNN, CDR2 SYGVQD (reference sequence). V lost 5 bases and J lost 7, with 12 bases in between. CDR3 sequence reads: CASSPVLENEQFF. CDR3 nucleotide sequence: TGCGCCAGCAGTCCCGTGCTAGAAAATGAGCAGTTCTTC.

The CDR3 protein is CASSFPGSSPLHF. The DNA of the CDR3 is TGTGCCAGCAGCTTTCCGGGGTCCTCACCCCTCCACTTT. The chain employs TRBV5-6 and TRBJ1-6, with D unclear. This CDR3 contains 13 residues. Germline-derived CDR1 and CDR2 are SGHDT and YYEEEE. Between the trimmed V and J ends, which lost 2 bases and 10 bases, there was a span of 10 bases.

There are a few counts of this clone. This chain uses TRBV7-9 with TRBJ1-2; D gene unclear. V was pared by 2 bases and J by 0 bases, with 7 bases between. Germline CDR1 SEHNR, CDR2 FQNEAQ (reference sequence). This CDR3 has 14 residues. CDR3 in DNA: TGTGCCAGCAGCTTAAGCGGAGCTAACTATGGCTACACCTTC. Translating gives CASSLSGANYGYTF. The whole variable domain, filled in from reference TRBV7-9 and TRBJ1-2, reads DTGVSQNPRHKITKRGQNVTFRCDPISEHNRLYWYRQTLGQGPEFLTYFQNEAQLEKSRLLSDRFSAERPKGSFSTLEIQRTEQGDSAMYLCASSLSGANYGYTFGSGTRLTVV.

The chain is built from TRBV21-1 and TRBJ2-3; TRBD2 is the table's D call and was not checked against the DNA. TRBV21-1 has pseudogene status. CDR3 length equals 14 residues. CDR3 in amino acids: CASSKETIGDTQYF. Here the CDR3 DNA reads TGTGCCAGCAGCAAAGAAACTATTGGAGATACGCAGTATTTT.

The chain employs TRBV7-8 and TRBJ2-7; 13 bases are a match to TRBD2. V lost 1 base to trimming and J lost 1 base; unmatched junction nucleotides: 4. This CDR3 spans 17 amino acids. The germline CDR1 and CDR2 sequences are SGHVS and FQNEAQ. DNA of the CDR3: TGTGCCAGCAGCTTAGGGGGACTAGCGGGGACATCCTACGAGCAGTACTTC. Translated, it gives CASSLGGLAGTSYEQYF.

The J gene is TRBJ2-5, the V gene TRBV15; 7 nucleotides match TRBD1. The CDR3 sequence is 15 residues long. The junction had 11 bases not matched to a gene; V was cut back by 1 base and J by 9 bases. Germline CDR1 LNHNV, CDR2 YYDKDF (reference sequence). The CDR3 bases are TGTGCCACCAGCAGAGGGGGACAGCGGATGAAGGCCCAGTACTTC. It is translated as CATSRGGQRMKAQYF. Supplemented by reference TRBV15 and TRBJ2-5, the full variable domain reads DAMVIQNPRYQVTQFGKPVTLSCSQTLNHNVMYWYQQKSSQAPKLLFHYYDKDFNNEADTPDNFQSRRPNTSFCFLDIRSPGLGDTAMYLCATSRGGQRMKAQYFGPGTRLLVL.

The chain uses TRBV6-5 and TRBJ1-1; 7 bases map to TRBD1. Trimming at V came to 7 bases and at J to 5 bases, leaving 10 bases not matched to a gene. In germline, CDR1 is MNHEY, CDR2 SVGAGI. The CDR3 is made up of 14 amino acids. The chain's CDR3 is CASTKTGRRTEAFF. The CDR3 bases are TGTGCCAGCACCAAGACAGGGCGACGGACTGAAGCTTTCTTT.

The V call is TRBV7-9, the J call TRBJ1-2; 11 bases map to TRBD1. The CDR3 covers 16 residues. The J segment lost 9 bases and the V segment lost 6 bases, leaving 15 bases of the junction unmatched. Germline values: CDR1 SEHNR, CDR2 FQNEAQ (reference sequence). DNA of the CDR3: TGTGCCAGCAGTAACGTCCCGGGACAGGGGGTGAAGAGCTACACCTTC. This gives the protein CASSNVPGQGVKSYTF.

The chain links TRBV7-8 to TRBJ2-7; 13 nucleotides line up with TRBD2. CDR1 and CDR2 from the germline V gene are SGHVS and FQNEAQ. The CDR3 runs to 15 residues. The trim removed 5 bases at V and 4 bases at J, leaving 5 bases unmatched. The chain's CDR3 is CASSPRTSGSYEQYF. CDR3 bases: TGTGCCAGCAGCCCTCGGACTAGCGGGAGTTACGAGCAGTACTTC.

The rearrangement joins TRBV29-1 to TRBJ1-1; D perhaps matches TRBD1 (5 bases). The CDR3 has 11 residues. The germline V and J ends were trimmed by 7 bases and 10 bases, with 16 bases remaining between them. CDR1 is SQVTM, CDR2 ANQGSEA, per germline. The CDR3 region is CSGGGGSVAFF. The CDR3 DNA is TGCAGCGGGGGCGGCGGATCGGTAGCTTTCTTT.

The chain has TRBV5-1 and TRBJ2-2; D unclear. V gave up 0 bases and J gave up 5 bases, with 11 bases separating them. CDR3 length: 15 amino acids. CDR1 is SGHRS and CDR2 is YFSETQ in the germline V gene. The CDR3 here is CASSLARDGTGELFF. As DNA, the CDR3 is TGCGCCAGCAGCTTGGCGCGCGACGGGACCGGGGAGCTGTTTTTT. The full variable domain, its missing parts supplied by reference TRBV5-1 and TRBJ2-2, is KAGVTQTPRYLIKTRGQQVTLSCSPISGHRSVSWYQQTPGQGLQFLFEYFSETQRNKGNFPGRFSGRQFSNSRSEMNVSTLELGDSALYLCASSLARDGTGELFFGEGSRLTVL.

The gene calls are TRBV21-1 and TRBJ1-5; the D call TRBD1 from the table was never checked on the DNA. TRBV21-1 is a documented pseudogene. The length of the CDR3 is 17 residues. CDR3 protein: CASSARRGRGWNQPQHF. In DNA form, the CDR3 reads TGTGCCAGCAGCGCGAGACGGGGCAGGGGGTGGAATCAGCCCCAGCATTTT.

This CDR3 is CASSPRLAGGFSYEQYF. The CDR3 DNA follows: TGTGCCAGCTCACCACGACTAGCGGGGGGATTCTCCTACGAGCAGTACTTC. This chain connects TRBV18 to TRBJ2-7; 13 nucleotides agree with TRBD2. This CDR3 region has 17 residues. The germline V gene has CDR1 KGHSH and CDR2 LQKENI. J lost 0 bases, V lost 1 base, and 3 bases had no gene match.